The T cell receptor (beta chain) under discussion was sequenced for a study of T cell repertoires in aging, cancer and after chemotherapy. Study-wide points: Across the chemotherapy interval, each cancer cohort showed higher median generation probability, suggesting thymic rebound. Untreated cancer patients had significantly lower blood TCR diversity than age-matched healthy donors.

This clonotype was counted only a few times. Its antigen is not identified. Peripheral blood genomic DNA, not sorted cells or RNA, was the template. Multiplex touch-down PCR with TRB-A/B primers amplified rearranged V-D-J TRB sequences. TCRdb recomputed calls from the multiplex PCR reads with MiXCR, one row per CDR3 protein. This sample yields 10,000 to 15,000 distinct CDR3 sequences, of which 21% are seen a single time; 5% to 6% belongs to the top ten. V shed 1 base and J shed 5 bases, with 17 bases lying between them. CDR3 length equals 16 residues. Per the germline V gene, CDR1 is KGHSH and CDR2 is LQKENI.

This chain uses TRBV18 with TRBJ1-1; a possible D gene is TRBD1 (5 bases). This TCR was recovered from a human donor in good health. The specimen was blood. Here the CDR3 reads CASSPLSAGLGTEAFF. The CDR3 DNA reads as TGTGCCAGCTCACCACTCTCGGCAGGGTTGGGAACTGAAGCTTTCTTT.